The rows below give T cell receptor beta chains drawn from one sample of a study of shared clonotypes between healthy human individuals. This table comes from immunoSEQ multiplex PCR, and its TCRdb copy is limited to in-frame clones, with some not included. The sample consists of millions of clones, around 93% of them appearing once. Sequenced material: naive CD8+ T cells from PBMCs. Receptors originate from a man in his late teens or twenties in good health. Some clones in this sample may be carry-over from other donors' samples. Both conserved end residues are trimmed from each CDR3. Each record gives: V gene, CDR3 protein.

TRBV19	ASSSGTKRY
TRBV2	ASSEHQPVQETQY
TRBV5-4	ASSEDRGLNTIY
TRBV10-1	ASSEGQLRSYNEQF
TRBV27	ASRFSQSSRDTIY
TRBV4-2	ASSHLTSGRGYEQY
TRBV5-4	ASSDPGLPLNYGYT
TRBV30	AWRDRVDEQY
TRBV5-1	ASRLAGGHEQF
TRBV9	ASSLTRTPLYGYT
TRBV28	ASSLEGSGNQPQH
TRBV30	AWSGNALAEQF
TRBV6-5	ASSLLLGPGELF
TRBV11-2	ASSLGGLFSYGYT
TRBV19	ASSTPGTSGRDQETQY
TRBV15	ATSGTSAYEQY
TRBV7-9	ASAASGYYEQY
TRBV5-1	ASSDGARSEAF
TRBV7-9	ASSLGLAGGGDEQF
TRBV27	ASSSSVGEVYNEQF
TRBV7-9	ASSQDGGVTEAF
TRBV6-1	ASSDRQEQY
TRBV28	ASSLIAGSSYEQY
TRBV27	ASSFSPNYGYT
TRBV10-3	AISEVLAGYNEQF
TRBV9	ASSVEGGSYEQY
TRBV9	ASSAGVGNTIY
TRBV5-1	ASSLGGGTYEQY
TRBV29-1	SVRTNEKLF
TRBV13	ASTSGTGPYEQY
TRBV7-6	ASSEGTSGGNTGELF
TRBV5-1	ASSLRSGGYNEQF
TRBV10-3	AISESSQPGYEQY
TRBV14	ASSHYFYEQY
TRBV30	AWSTGETQY
TRBV5-1	ASSLVGDGGRTEAF
TRBV27	ASSLLGAGEQF
TRBV4-3	ASSQDPGEGAYEQY
TRBV30	ACWTGATEAF
TRBV7-2	ASSRSTGMNTEAF
TRBV13	ASGSRAYTANTGELF
TRBV27	ASRDRTRTDTQY
TRBV10-3	AISESRQTGYT
TRBV7-9	ASSSFSGGRYNEQF
TRBV7-8	ASSLALRAGSIYEQY
TRBV7-9	ASSYRDRDNEQF
TRBV7-2	ASSSRDRPLPYEQY
TRBV7-9	ASSSPSRENPGEQY
TRBV4-1	ASSQDVGGAQPQH
TRBV28	ASSPMTGGYTGELF
TRBV4-2	ASSQEAFNSNTEAF
TRBV4-1	ASSQDRGMNTEAF
TRBV19	ASSIPGTGGRNDDQPQH
TRBV12-5	ASGLGVGEEF
TRBV28	ASSLWATGELF
TRBV4-1	ASSPQQGSANYGYT
TRBV27	ASSPDRSSGNTIY
TRBV30	AWSTGTGGSEQY